This T cell receptor beta chain is drawn from a study of OX40 agonist ivuxolimab in advanced cancers. About the study: Ivuxolimab, which is an agonistic anti-OX40 (CD134) antibody, was administered to the patients. Whole-study results and caveats: Clones of CD4+ and CD8+ blood T cells grew by week 6 at doses of 0.1 to 3.0 mg/kg.

This CDR3 has 13 residues. CDR1 MNHEY and CDR2 SMNVEV come from the germline V gene (reference sequence). Trimming removed 3 bases at V and 3 bases at J, with 9 bases between. Autoimmune disease history or systemic immunosuppression led to patient exclusion. Comments on this clone: Its cognate antigen is unknown.

Sequencing used immunoSEQ multiplex PCR; TCRdb keeps in-frame clones, though not all of them. This sample has some 30,000 clones, with approximately 84% found just once. The specimen comprised CD4+ or CD8+ T cells sorted from blood, sampled in a trial of the OX40 agonist ivuxolimab. This receptor was obtained from an adult with an advanced solid tumor such as melanoma, head and neck, liver or kidney cancer. The chain employs TRBV27 and TRBJ2-7, with D perhaps matching TRBD2 (5 bases). The DNA for the CDR3 is TGTGCCAGCAGTTTCGCTAGCAGCTACGAGCAGTACTTC. Translated: CASSFASSYEQYF.